This TCR beta chain was identified during a study of T cells in Graves' hyperthyroidism and ophthalmopathy. General study findings and limits: Separation of ophthalmopathy from stable hyperthyroidism was achieved by a 13 V-J model.

Germline trimming cut 8 bases from V and 7 bases from J; bases unmatched to any gene: 15. This CDR3 is 17 amino acids long. Germline CDR1 LGHDT, CDR2 YNNKEL (reference sequence). The study enrolled patients aged 18 to 65 with newly diagnosed hyperthyroidism of under 2 months' duration. Uncontrolled infection, other autoimmune disease, pregnancy or lactation barred patients from enrollment. Clinicians diagnosed patients from clinical symptoms, serum thyroxine and TRAb, thyroid ultrasound and orbital computed tomography. RNA transcripts served as the template for amplifying TCR beta CDR3 regions. Primed by the HTBI set, a first-round RT-PCR was run on the TCR CDR3. A single record per CDR3 protein comes from TCRdb applying MiXCR to the multiplex PCR reads. Counted here are about 360,000 distinct CDR3 sequences, around 13% occurring once; the ten biggest clones make up 9% to 9.5%. This clonotype was observed a single time. Its specificity is not known.

The TCR originated in a woman under 30 with Graves' hyperthyroidism. The chain uses TRBV3-1 and TRBJ2-6; 9 bases line up with TRBD1. The specimen was blood. The CDR3 bases are TGTGCCAGCCACCGGGACAGGGTACCTTTCGGTGCCAACGTCCTGACTTTC. Its translation: CASHRDRVPFGANVLTF.